Each of the 23 T cell receptor beta chains below was sequenced from the same sample in a study of blood T cell repertoires in COVID-19. Produced via immunoSEQ multiplex PCR; TCRdb's table is partial and in-frame only. Counted here are around 79,000 clones, 88% occurring once; the ten biggest clones make up 9.1%. The sequenced sample consisted of peripheral blood. All receptors come from a human donor in a cohort sampled during active COVID-19.

The chain is built from TRBV27 and TRBJ1-4; D remains ambiguous. This CDR3 is 15 amino acids long. Germline CDR1 and CDR2: MNHEY and SMNVEV (reference sequence). V lost 5 bases to trimming and J lost 8 bases, with 18 bases between them. The CDR3, as DNA: TGTGCCAGCAGTCCCCCCCCGGTAGCGGGAGAAAAACTGTTTTTT. As protein: CASSPPPVAGEKLFF.

The chain employs TRBV19 and TRBJ2-6; 7 bases line up with TRBD2. J was trimmed by 0 bases and V by 5 bases; bases with no gene match: 7. Germline loops: CDR1 LNHDA, CDR2 SQIVND (reference sequence). The CDR3 has 17 amino acids. CDR3 residues: CASSLAAGSSGANVLTF. The DNA of the CDR3 is TGTGCCAGTAGTTTAGCAGCGGGGAGCTCTGGGGCCAACGTCCTGACTTTC.

This clone was seen a single time. V gene TRBV30 combines with J gene TRBJ2-1; D may be TRBD2 (6 bases). The CDR3 is made up of 14 amino acids. Trimming removed 5 bases at V and 7 bases at J, with 18 bases between. CDR1 GTSNPN and CDR2 SVGIG come from the germline V gene (reference sequence). CDR3 residues: CAWSPGLGRNEQFF. The CDR3 DNA sequence: TGTGCCTGGTCACCGGGACTGGGGCGTAATGAGCAGTTCTTC.

The rearrangement links TRBV11-2 to TRBJ2-7; D gene ambiguous. Germline V lookup: CDR1 SGHAT, CDR2 FQNNGV. Trimming took off 5 bases at V and 2 bases at J, with 10 bases between the two ends. The CDR3 contains 13 residues. CDR3 DNA: TGTGCCAGCAGCCCCGGCACAGCCTACGAGCAGTACTTC. Its translation: CASSPGTAYEQYF.

This chain links TRBV10-1 with TRBJ1-1, with D tentatively TRBD1 (5 bases). CDR1 is WNHNN and CDR2 is SYGVQD in the germline V gene (reference sequence). V shed 4 bases and J shed 2 bases, with 11 bases lying between them. This CDR3 has 14 amino acids. The CDR3: CASSASGINTEAFF. CDR3 nucleotides: TGCGCCAGCAGTGCATCAGGGATAAACACTGAAGCTTTCTTT.

The chain uses TRBV28 and TRBJ2-7; possibly TRBD2 for D (6 bases). The V and J ends lost 1 base and 3 bases respectively, with 10 bases between them. The CDR3 is made up of 14 amino acids. Germline V gene lookup returns CDR1 MDHEN and CDR2 SYDVKM. CDR3 in DNA: TGTGCCAGCAGTTTATCCCTAGCGTACTACGAGCAGTACTTC. Protein sequence: CASSLSLAYYEQYF. The whole variable domain, remainder taken from reference TRBV28 and TRBJ2-7, is DVKVTQSSRYLVKRTGEKVFLECVQDMDHENMFWYRQDPGLGLRLIYFSYDVKMKEKGDIPEGYSVSREKKERFSLILESASTNQTSMYLCASSLSLAYYEQYFGPGTRLTVT.

This chain uses TRBV12-5 with TRBJ2-4; 8 bases match TRBD2. With V trimmed by 5 bases and J by 5 bases, 5 bases remained unmatched. CDR1 LGHNT and CDR2 FRNRAP come from the germline V gene. The CDR3 is made up of 14 amino acids. The CDR3 loop is CASGPGGLQNIQYF. CDR3 coding DNA: TGTGCTAGTGGTCCGGGGGGGCTCCAAAACATTCAGTACTTC.

The chain's CDR3 is CASSPRTGGQVNYGYTF. For the CDR3, the DNA is TGTGCCAGCAGCCCGAGGACAGGGGGCCAGGTTAACTATGGCTACACCTTC. The V gene is TRBV11-2, the J gene TRBJ1-2; 11 positions match TRBD1. With 5 bases clipped from V and 1 base from J, the junction kept 9 bases outside the gene matches. CDR3 size: 17 residues. Germline loops: CDR1 SGHAT, CDR2 FQNNGV.

The chain couples TRBV19 to TRBJ2-1, with D perhaps matching TRBD1 (6 bases). The V end was cut by 5 bases, the J end by 8 bases, with 10 bases between. The CDR3 spans 12 residues. Germline CDR1 and CDR2: LNHDA and SQIVND (reference sequence). CDR3 nucleotide sequence: TGTGCCAGTAGTGTCAGGGGTTATGAGCAGTTCTTC. It codes for CASSVRGYEQFF.

The chain is built from TRBV10-2 and TRBJ2-7; D is possibly TRBD1 (6 bases). Trimming shortened V by 0 bases and J by 7 bases, and 16 bases separated the two germline ends. The CDR3 is 15 amino acids. From germline, CDR1 is WSHSY and CDR2 SAAADI. CDR3 in amino acids: CASSESGQRSWEQYF. DNA for the CDR3: TGCGCCAGCAGTGAGTCAGGACAGAGGTCGTGGGAGCAGTACTTC.

This clone has more than one count but fewer than ten. V usage is TRBV7-8 and J usage is TRBJ1-1; 7 nucleotides align to TRBD1. With 4 bases clipped from V and 5 bases from J, the junction kept 4 bases outside the gene matches. In germline, CDR1 is SGHVS, CDR2 FQNEAQ. The CDR3 has 13 amino acids. CDR3 amino acids: CASSSTGRTEAFF. The CDR3 region has the DNA TGTGCCAGCAGCTCGACAGGGCGAACTGAAGCTTTCTTT.

The chain links TRBV5-1 to TRBJ2-3; D might be TRBD2 (6 bases). Trimming shortened V by 4 bases and J by 1 base, and 19 bases separated the two germline ends. Germline values: CDR1 SGHRS, CDR2 YFSETQ. CDR3 length: 17 residues. The CDR3: CASSPARDLARTDTQYF. For the CDR3, the DNA is TGCGCCAGCAGCCCCGCGAGGGACTTAGCCCGCACAGATACGCAGTATTTT.

This chain joins TRBV10-1 and TRBJ1-4, with 10 positions matching TRBD1. Germline V lookup: CDR1 WNHNN, CDR2 SYGVQD (reference sequence). The CDR3 has 15 amino acids. J lost 7 bases, V lost 4 bases, and 6 bases had no gene match. CDR3: CASSGTGTGVEKLFF. DNA for the CDR3: TGCGCCAGCAGTGGAACCGGGACAGGGGTTGAAAAACTGTTTTTT.

The chain employs TRBV9 and TRBJ1-1, with D perhaps TRBD1 (6 bases). CDR1 is SGDLS and CDR2 is YYNGEE in the germline V gene. This CDR3 spans 14 amino acids. V was shortened by 2 bases and J by 4 bases, with 12 bases between the two germline ends. Written as DNA, the CDR3 is TGTGCCAGCAGCGTGGCAGGGGCCGGCACTGAAGCTTTCTTT. Protein sequence: CASSVAGAGTEAFF.

The chain combines TRBV11-3 with TRBJ2-2; the match to TRBD1 covers 7 bases. CDR3 length: 16 amino acids. The J segment lost 3 bases and the V segment lost 5 bases, leaving 9 bases of the junction unmatched. Per germline, CDR1 SGHNT and CDR2 YENEEA. The CDR3 is CASSPRQGVDTGELFF. CDR3 in DNA: TGTGCCAGCAGCCCGCGACAGGGAGTAGACACCGGGGAGCTGTTTTTT.

The chain links TRBV7-9 to TRBJ1-5; D unresolved. The CDR3 is 12 amino acids. In germline, CDR1 is SEHNR, CDR2 FQNEAQ (reference sequence). The V end was cut by 3 bases, the J end by 5 bases, with 5 bases between. In DNA, the CDR3 is TGTGCCAGCAGCTTTGGAGATCAGCCCCAGCATTTT. It encodes CASSFGDQPQHF.

This chain links TRBV5-1 with TRBJ2-5; possibly TRBD2 for D (5 bases). The CDR3 extends over 12 amino acids. The V gene's germline CDR1 is SGHRS and CDR2 YFSETQ. V was shortened by 3 bases and J by 4 bases, with 7 bases between the two germline ends. The CDR3 loop reads CASSYGRETQYF. CDR3 nucleotide sequence: TGCGCCAGCAGCTATGGGAGAGAGACCCAGTACTTC.

The CDR3 DNA follows: TGTGCCAGCAGGAAGAGAGACGCTCAGGGGAACAATGAGCAGTTCTTC. It yields the protein CASRKRDAQGNNEQFF. The V gene is TRBV7-8, the J gene TRBJ2-1; possible D gene TRBD1, 6 bases. The germline V and J ends were trimmed by 6 bases and 5 bases, with 20 bases remaining between them. Germline CDR1 and CDR2: SGHVS and FQNEAQ. The CDR3 length is 16 residues.

About this clone: Other DNA sequences of this sample code for an identical CDR3. This chain links TRBV27 with TRBJ2-3; 7 nucleotides match TRBD2. In germline, CDR1 is MNHEY, CDR2 SMNVEV (reference sequence). After removal of 0 bases from V and 3 bases from J, the junction contained 12 bases not matched to a gene. This CDR3 has 18 amino acids. The CDR3 DNA reads TGTGCCAGCAGTTTATCGAATCCCCGCGGCGGGAGAACAGATACGCAGTATTTT. Translated, it gives CASSLSNPRGGRTDTQYF.

The chain is built from TRBV10-3 and TRBJ1-4, with unresolved D. CDR3 length: 14 amino acids. The V gene's germline CDR1 is ENHRY and CDR2 SYGVKD. Trimming stripped 1 base from V and 5 bases from J, with 8 bases between. DNA for the CDR3: TGTGCCATCAGTGAGTTTGAGACAAATGAAAAACTGTTTTTT. Its translation: CAISEFETNEKLFF.

This chain joins TRBV5-8 and TRBJ1-2; 9 bases match TRBD1. This CDR3 is built from 15 residues. CDR1 and CDR2 (germline): SGHTS, YDEGEE. Trimming cost V 4 bases and J 5 bases; bases outside gene matches: 9. CDR3 in amino acids: CASSARDRDSYGYTF. The CDR3 bases are TGTGCCAGCAGCGCCCGGGACAGGGATAGTTATGGCTACACCTTC.

This clone was seen only once. This chain connects TRBV7-8 to TRBJ1-2, with D possibly being TRBD1 (5 bases). The CDR3 is 14 amino acids. The V and J ends lost 5 bases and 1 base respectively, with 11 bases between them. Germline CDR1 and CDR2: SGHVS and FQNEAQ. The CDR3 sequence: CASSRDSRNYGYTF. The CDR3 region has the DNA TGTGCCAGCAGCCGGGACTCTCGTAACTATGGCTACACCTTC.

This rearrangement joins TRBV5-1 to TRBJ2-3; 14 bases line up with TRBD2. The CDR3 loop spans 19 amino acids. From germline, CDR1 is SGHRS and CDR2 YFSETQ. The V gene end was trimmed by 7 bases and the J gene end by 3 bases; junction bases not matched to a gene: 16. This CDR3 is CASYGAGTSGRWGTDTQYF. As DNA, the CDR3 is TGCGCCAGCTACGGGGCCGGGACTAGCGGGAGATGGGGAACAGATACGCAGTATTTT.